These 17 T cell receptor beta chains originate from one sample sequenced in a study of T cell changes during pregnancy in multiple sclerosis (dated by TCRdb to the late 2010s). The receptor library was made with the immunoSEQ multiplex PCR assay. TCRdb obtained this table from immuneACCESS and retained in-frame rearrangements with V and J assigned. These tables miss some clones; where compared with another copy, unresolved V genes account for less than half of the shortfall, and the remainder is unexplained. Recorded for this sample are 23,000 or so clones; 86% of them occurred a single time. The ten largest account for more than 7.5% of the sample. Sequences were derived from CD8+ T cells from peripheral blood mononuclear cells, sampled in the first trimester of pregnancy. Receptors originate from a female donor in good health, enrolled as a control in a pregnancy study.

J is TRBJ2-7 and V is TRBV4-1; TRBD1 matches 9 bases. This CDR3 has 15 residues. The ends lost 0 bases at V and 6 bases at J; junction bases unmatched: 6. Germline loops: CDR1 MGHRA, CDR2 YSYEKL. CDR3 bases: TGCGCCAGCAGCCAAGAATACGGGACAGGGACCGAGCAGTACTTC. The encoded protein is CASSQEYGTGTEQYF.

This chain joins TRBV6-1 and TRBJ2-2; maybe TRBD2 (5 bases). The length of the CDR3 is 13 residues. V was clipped by 3 bases and J by 3 bases, with 5 bases between them. Germline loops: CDR1 MNHNS, CDR2 SASEGT. DNA of the CDR3: TGTGCCAGCAGTGAGGGAGACACCGGGGAGCTGTTTTTT. Amino acid sequence: CASSEGDTGELFF.

This chain links TRBV10-3 with TRBJ1-2; 12 nucleotides agree with TRBD1. V shed 7 bases and J 5 bases; nucleotides not matched to a gene: 8. The CDR3 spans 15 residues. Germline V gene sequence: CDR1 ENHRY, CDR2 SYGVKD. CDR3: CAINGGQGARYGYTF. CDR3 nucleotide sequence: TGTGCCATCAATGGGGGACAGGGGGCGCGGTATGGCTACACCTTC.

The genes are TRBV9 and TRBJ1-2; 10 positions match TRBD1. CDR1 is SGDLS, CDR2 YYNGEE, per germline. This CDR3 comprises 17 residues. With V trimmed by 0 bases and J by 2 bases, 7 bases remained unmatched. CDR3 protein: CASSVGDRGRGNYGYTF. CDR3 DNA: TGTGCCAGCAGCGTAGGAGACAGGGGGCGCGGGAACTATGGCTACACCTTC.

The rearrangement uses TRBV7-9 and TRBJ2-3, with 7 positions matching TRBD2. Germline values: CDR1 SEHNR, CDR2 FQNEAQ (reference sequence). The CDR3 is made up of 15 amino acids. After removal of 0 bases from V and 3 bases from J, the junction contained 3 bases not matched to a gene. As DNA, the CDR3 is TGTGCCAGCAGCTTAGCGGGGGGGACGACAGATACGCAGTATTTT. Residues: CASSLAGGTTDTQYF.

V is TRBV4-1 and J is TRBJ1-1; tentatively, D is TRBD1 (5 bases). The ends were cut back, 1 base at V and 2 bases at J, with 11 bases in the middle. Germline CDR1 MGHRA, CDR2 YSYEKL. CDR3 size: 15 residues. CDR3: CASSQGGRLNTEAFF. The CDR3 DNA reads TGCGCCAGCAGCCAAGGGGGCAGGCTAAACACTGAAGCTTTCTTT.

The V call is TRBV19, the J call TRBJ1-5, with D perhaps TRBD1 (5 bases). This CDR3 has 16 amino acids. Per germline, CDR1 LNHDA and CDR2 SQIVND (reference sequence). With 5 bases removed from V and 5 bases from J, the gap between germline ends came to 19 bases. The CDR3 DNA sequence: TGTGCCAGTAGTTCCCCGGCGGAGGGGCCCTATCAGCCCCAGCATTTT. This encodes CASSSPAEGPYQPQHF.

This chain links TRBV27 with TRBJ2-7; no firm D call. The V end lost 3 bases, the J end lost 4 bases, and 16 bases lay between the germline ends. CDR1 is MNHEY and CDR2 is SMNVEV in the germline V gene (reference sequence). The length of the CDR3 is 15 residues. CDR3 in amino acids: CASSLAPPWAYEQYF. CDR3 nucleotides: TGTGCCAGCAGTTTGGCCCCACCTTGGGCATACGAGCAGTACTTC.

The J gene is TRBJ1-1, the V gene TRBV27, with a weak D call TRBD1 (6 bases). Per germline, CDR1 MNHEY and CDR2 SMNVEV (reference sequence). Trimming stripped 5 bases from V and 0 bases from J, with 13 bases between. This CDR3 has 15 amino acids. DNA for the CDR3: TGTGCCAGCAGTCGCCGGACAGACCTGAACACTGAAGCTTTCTTT. Amino acid sequence: CASSRRTDLNTEAFF.

Worth noting for this clone: Other nucleotide sequences from this sample produce the same CDR3. This chain links TRBV5-5 with TRBJ1-1; D unclear. The CDR3 runs to 12 residues. In germline, CDR1 is SGHKS, CDR2 YYEKEE (reference sequence). V was pared by 4 bases and J by 0 bases, with 4 bases between. The CDR3 sequence: CASSLMNTEAFF. CDR3 nucleotide sequence: TGTGCCAGCAGCCTTATGAACACTGAAGCTTTCTTT.

The chain links TRBV4-3 to TRBJ2-7; 9 bases align to TRBD1. V trimming: 0 bases; J trimming: 0 bases; junction bases outside the gene matches: 12. This CDR3 contains 19 residues. CDR1 and CDR2 from the germline V gene are LGHNA and YSLEER. The chain's CDR3 is CASSQDQAVGQGNSYEQYF. The DNA of the CDR3 is TGCGCCAGCAGCCAAGATCAAGCGGTGGGACAGGGTAACTCCTACGAGCAGTACTTC.

The table lists this clone with a few counts. The chain joins TRBV28 to TRBJ2-7, with TRBD1 as a possible D gene (5 bases). Germline-derived CDR1 and CDR2 are MDHEN and SYDVKM. With 2 bases removed from V and 0 bases from J, the gap between germline ends came to 8 bases. This CDR3 contains 14 residues. The CDR3 spells CASSLLDSSYEQYF. CDR3 nucleotide sequence: TGTGCCAGCAGTTTACTTGACAGCTCCTACGAGCAGTACTTC.

The rearrangement joins TRBV7-9 to TRBJ1-2; 12 bases fit TRBD1. The CDR3 runs to 18 residues. Germline trimming cut 3 bases from V and 2 bases from J; bases unmatched to any gene: 10. Germline V gene data show CDR1 as SEHNR and CDR2 as FQNEAQ (reference sequence). The CDR3 DNA sequence: TGTGCCAGCAGCTTCCATACCGGGACAGGGGGCTTCAACTATGGCTACACCTTC. Translating gives CASSFHTGTGGFNYGYTF.

The chain recombines TRBV28 with TRBJ1-5, with a tentative D call TRBD1 (5 bases). The CDR3 is 13 residues long. V dropped 2 bases and J dropped 7 bases, with 9 bases sitting between them. Per the germline V gene, CDR1 is MDHEN and CDR2 is SYDVKM. The CDR3 DNA reads as TGTGCCAGCAGTTTACCAGGGTACCAGCCCCAGCATTTT. The encoded protein is CASSLPGYQPQHF.

This chain uses TRBV7-8 with TRBJ2-1, with 9 bases identical to TRBD2. The CDR3 length is 16 residues. In germline, CDR1 is SGHVS, CDR2 FQNEAQ. Trimming removed 5 bases from V and 3 bases from J; junction bases left unmatched: 8. CDR3 in DNA: TGTGCCAGCAGCCCCTCGGGAGCGGGGGGCTACAATGAGCAGTTCTTC. This sequence encodes CASSPSGAGGYNEQFF. The whole variable domain, remainder taken from reference TRBV7-8 and TRBJ2-1, is GAGVSQSPRYKVAKRGQDVALRCDPISGHVSLFWYQQALGQGPEFLTYFQNEAQLDKSGLPSDRFFAERPEGSVSTLKIQRTQQEDSAVYLCASSPSGAGGYNEQFFGPGTRLTVL.

This sequence joins TRBV7-9 and TRBJ1-1, with 8 bases aligning to TRBD1. The CDR3 contains 17 residues. Germline V gene lookup returns CDR1 SEHNR and CDR2 FQNEAQ (reference sequence). V was pared by 5 bases and J by 0 bases, with 11 bases of the junction left unmatched. CDR3 protein: CASSRGQGDLMNTEAFF. The CDR3 region has the DNA TGTGCCAGCAGCCGAGGACAGGGAGATCTAATGAACACTGAAGCTTTCTTT. Full variable domain (outside the CDR3, taken from reference TRBV7-9 and TRBJ1-1): DTGVSQNPRHKITKRGQNVTFRCDPISEHNRLYWYRQTLGQGPEFLTYFQNEAQLEKSRLLSDRFSAERPKGSFSTLEIQRTEQGDSAMYLCASSRGQGDLMNTEAFFGQGTRLTVV.

This chain connects TRBV11-1 to TRBJ2-7, with D possibly matching TRBD2 (5 bases). This CDR3 is built from 13 residues. Germline V lookup: CDR1 SGHAT, CDR2 FQDESV (reference sequence). The germline V and J ends were trimmed by 5 bases and 4 bases, with 12 bases remaining between them. CDR3 sequence reads: CASSEDGKYEQYF. CDR3 in DNA: TGTGCCAGCAGCGAAGACGGGAAATACGAGCAGTACTTC. The entire variable domain, with the rest obtained from reference TRBV11-1 and TRBJ2-7, is as follows: EAEVAQSPRYKITEKSQAVAFWCDPISGHATLYWYRQILGQGPELLVQFQDESVVDDSQLPKDRFSAERLKGVDSTLKIQPAELGDSAMYLCASSEDGKYEQYFGPGTRLTVT.